The entry that follows covers one TCR beta chain sequence. Its matching antigen is unknown. The entry originates in a study of T cells after yellow fever vaccination. Germline CDR1 MNHEY, CDR2 SVGAGI. This CDR3 is 15 amino acids long. The V gene lost 0 bases and the J gene lost 2 bases, with 8 bases spanning the gap. Study-wide findings and caveats: Detected again after the booster were most primary-vaccination clones, at almost 97% CD4 and nearly 90% CD8. A secondary response was less intense yet reached its peak sooner, at day 5 versus 15. Some clonotypes were seen in both the CD4 and the CD8 compartments. These made up a small share and likely arose from convergent recombination.

TCRdb independently ran MiXCR on the 5' RACE reads; one entry per CDR3 protein. This table has hundreds of thousands of distinct CDR3 sequences, roughly 22% appearing once. V and J are TRBV6-5 and TRBJ2-4; possibly TRBD1 for D (6 bases). The sequence was obtained from a man aged 18-30 years who received the YFV17D yellow fever vaccine. The material sequenced was PBMCs, taken roughly 20 days after the first yellow fever vaccination. The CDR3 is CASSYSRGTKNIQYF. CDR3 bases: TGTGCCAGCAGTTACTCCAGGGGTACCAAAAACATTCAGTACTTC.